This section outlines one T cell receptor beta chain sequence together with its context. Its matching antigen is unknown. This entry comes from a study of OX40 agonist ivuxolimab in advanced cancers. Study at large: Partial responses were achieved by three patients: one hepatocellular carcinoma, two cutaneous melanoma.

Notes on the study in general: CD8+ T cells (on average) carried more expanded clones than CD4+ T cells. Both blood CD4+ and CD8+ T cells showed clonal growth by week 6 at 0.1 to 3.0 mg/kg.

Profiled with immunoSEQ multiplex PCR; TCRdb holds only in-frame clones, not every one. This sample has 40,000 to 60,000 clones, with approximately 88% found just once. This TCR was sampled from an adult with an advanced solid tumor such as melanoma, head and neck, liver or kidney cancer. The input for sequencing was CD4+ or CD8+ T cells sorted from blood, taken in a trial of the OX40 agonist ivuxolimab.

CDR3 region: CASSRLAGGTDTQYF. The DNA of the CDR3 is TGTGCCAGCTCCAGACTAGCGGGGGGCACAGATACGCAGTATTTT. The chain couples TRBV11-2 to TRBJ2-3; 12 bases agree with TRBD2. The junction had 4 bases not matched to a gene; V was cut back by 8 bases and J by 1 base. This CDR3 is built from 15 residues. In germline, CDR1 is SGHAT, CDR2 FQNNGV.